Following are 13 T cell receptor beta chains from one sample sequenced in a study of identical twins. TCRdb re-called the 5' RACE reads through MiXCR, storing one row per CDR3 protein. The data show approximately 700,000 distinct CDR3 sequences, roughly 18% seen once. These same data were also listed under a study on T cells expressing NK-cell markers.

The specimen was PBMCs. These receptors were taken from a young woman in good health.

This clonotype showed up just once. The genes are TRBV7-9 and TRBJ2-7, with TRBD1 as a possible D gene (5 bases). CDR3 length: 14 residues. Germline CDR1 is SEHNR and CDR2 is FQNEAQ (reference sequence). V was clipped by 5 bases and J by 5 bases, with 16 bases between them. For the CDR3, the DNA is TGTGCCAGCAGCGCCTATGGGGCCGTCGACGAGCAGTACTTC. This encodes CASSAYGAVDEQYF.

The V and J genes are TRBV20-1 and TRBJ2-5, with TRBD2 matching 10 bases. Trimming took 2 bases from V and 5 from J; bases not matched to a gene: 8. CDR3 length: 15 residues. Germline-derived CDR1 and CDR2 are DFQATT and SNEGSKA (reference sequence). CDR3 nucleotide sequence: TGCAGTGCTAGACGACCAGCGGGAGGGCCCGAGACCCAGTACTTC. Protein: CSARRPAGGPETQYF.

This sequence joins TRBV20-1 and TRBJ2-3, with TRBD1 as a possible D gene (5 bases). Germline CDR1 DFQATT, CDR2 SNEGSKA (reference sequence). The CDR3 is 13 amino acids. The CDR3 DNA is TGCAGCCGACTGCGCGGACACACAGATACGCAGTATTTT. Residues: CSRLRGHTDTQYF.

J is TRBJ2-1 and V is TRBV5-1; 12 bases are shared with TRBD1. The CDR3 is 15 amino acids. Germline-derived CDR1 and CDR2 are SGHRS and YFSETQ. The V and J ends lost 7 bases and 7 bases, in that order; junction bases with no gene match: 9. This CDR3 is CASDGGQGARNEQFF. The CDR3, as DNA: TGCGCCAGCGACGGGGGACAGGGGGCGCGAAATGAGCAGTTCTTC.

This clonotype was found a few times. The CDR3 here is CASSSLRLPVNYGYTF. The DNA for the CDR3 is TGTGCCAGCAGCTCCCTGAGACTCCCGGTTAACTATGGCTACACCTTC. The gene calls are TRBV11-2 and TRBJ1-2; no definite D call. The V end lost 4 bases, the J end lost 1 base, and 16 bases lay between the germline ends. The CDR3 is 16 residues long. The V gene's germline CDR1 is SGHAT and CDR2 FQNNGV.

The CDR3, as DNA: TGTGCCAGCTCACCGGACGATATGGCTTTCTTT. Translation gives CASSPDDMAFF. The genes are TRBV18 and TRBJ1-1; D gene ambiguous. From germline, CDR1 is KGHSH and CDR2 LQKENI. V was pared by 3 bases and J by 11 bases, with 10 bases between. This CDR3 is 11 amino acids long.

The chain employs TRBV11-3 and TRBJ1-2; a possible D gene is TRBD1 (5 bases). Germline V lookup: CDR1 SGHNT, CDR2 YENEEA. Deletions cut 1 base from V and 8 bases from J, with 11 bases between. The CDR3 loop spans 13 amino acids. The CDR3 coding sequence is TGTGCCAGCAGCTTAGTTTCCGGGGCCGGCTACACCTTC. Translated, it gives CASSLVSGAGYTF.

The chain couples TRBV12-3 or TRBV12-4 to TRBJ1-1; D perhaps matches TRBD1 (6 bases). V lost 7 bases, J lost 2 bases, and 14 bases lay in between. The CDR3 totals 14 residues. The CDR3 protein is CASKPSGDNTEAFF. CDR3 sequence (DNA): TGTGCCAGCAAGCCATCAGGGGATAACACTGAAGCTTTCTTT.

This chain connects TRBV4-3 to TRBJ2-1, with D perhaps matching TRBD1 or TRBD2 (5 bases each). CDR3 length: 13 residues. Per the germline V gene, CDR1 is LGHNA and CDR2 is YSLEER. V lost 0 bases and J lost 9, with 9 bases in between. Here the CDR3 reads CASSQEVGAEQFF. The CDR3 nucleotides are TGCGCCAGCAGCCAAGAGGTCGGGGCTGAGCAGTTCTTC.

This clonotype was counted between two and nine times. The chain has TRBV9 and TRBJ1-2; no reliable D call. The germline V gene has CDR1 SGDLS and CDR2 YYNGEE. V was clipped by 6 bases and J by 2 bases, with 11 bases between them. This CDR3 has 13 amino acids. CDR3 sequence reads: CASTQTGNYGYTF. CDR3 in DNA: TGTGCCAGCACCCAAACGGGCAACTATGGCTACACCTTC. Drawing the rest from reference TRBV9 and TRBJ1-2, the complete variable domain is DSGVTQTPKHLITATGQRVTLRCSPRSGDLSVYWYQQSLDQGLQFLIQYYNGEERAKGNILERFSAQQFPDLHSELNLSSLELGDSALYFCASTQTGNYGYTFGSGTRLTVV.

The CDR3 DNA sequence: TGTGCCAGCACTCCCGACTCCTACGTGGGCGGCTACACCTTC. Translation gives CASTPDSYVGGYTF. The chain employs TRBV12-3 or TRBV12-4 and TRBJ1-2, with D uncertain. Trimming stripped 7 bases from V and 8 bases from J, with 20 bases between. The length of the CDR3 is 14 residues.

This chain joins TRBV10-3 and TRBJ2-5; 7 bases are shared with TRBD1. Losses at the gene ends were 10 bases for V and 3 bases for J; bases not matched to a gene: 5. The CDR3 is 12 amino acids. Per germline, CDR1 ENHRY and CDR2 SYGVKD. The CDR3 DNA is TGTGCCACGGGGACAGCCGAAGAGACCCAGTACTTC. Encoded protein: CATGTAEETQYF.

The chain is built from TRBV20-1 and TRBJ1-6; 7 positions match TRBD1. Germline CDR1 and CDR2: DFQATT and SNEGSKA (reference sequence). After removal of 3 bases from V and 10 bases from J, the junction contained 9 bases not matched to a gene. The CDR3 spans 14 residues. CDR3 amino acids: CSASRQGATSPLHF. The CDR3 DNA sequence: TGCAGTGCTAGCAGACAGGGAGCAACCTCACCCCTCCACTTT.